Each of the 18 T cell receptor beta chains below was sequenced from the same sample in a study of HIV-infected children after antiretroviral therapy interruption. Unique molecular identifiers were included in an RNA-based 3' RACE TCR library. MiXCR, applied by TCRdb to the 3' RACE reads, yields one record per CDR3 protein. Of about 40,000 distinct CDR3 sequences in the sample, more than 6.5% were seen once. Specified treatment: PENTA 11 planned treatment interruption arm or continuous ART arm. Sample: CD45RA+ CD4+ T cells from PBMCs, pooled from several time points, taken from a donor given antiretroviral therapy, either interrupted or continuous. Specified subset: naive CD4+ CD45RA+ CD45RO- T cells. The receptor source for this set is a pool of human donors with HIV.

Relative to its sample, this clonotype is medium-sized (0.01 to 0.1%). This chain connects TRBV6-6 to TRBJ1-1; TRBD1 is a possible D gene (6 bases). The CDR3 spans 13 residues. Trimming shortened V by 5 bases and J by 14 bases, and 21 bases separated the two germline ends. Germline loops: CDR1 MNHNY, CDR2 SVGAGI (reference sequence). The CDR3 spells CASSDAGQTEVFF. The CDR3 DNA sequence: TGTGCCAGCAGTGATGCTGGACAGACAGAAGTCTTCTTT.

This clonotype came up many times. At one boundary the junction diverges from the germline segment, which might be a read error. V usage is TRBV6-6 and J usage is TRBJ2-5; D not resolved. The CDR3 is made up of 11 amino acids. Germline V lookup: CDR1 MNHNY, CDR2 SVGAGI (reference sequence). In DNA, the CDR3 is TGTGCCAGCGGTGATGCTGACACCCAGTACTTT. It is translated as CASGDADTQYF.

In its sample, this clonotype ranks as medium-sized (0.01 to 0.1%). The junction does not match germline at one end; this may be a read error. The gene calls are TRBV4-2 and TRBJ1-6; D is undetermined. This CDR3 is 17 amino acids long. Looked up from germline, CDR1 is LGHNA and CDR2 is YNFKEQ. In DNA form, the CDR3 reads TGTGCCAGCAGCCAAGAAGCCAGGAATTCCTATAATTCGCCCCTCTACTTT. It codes for CASSQEARNSYNSPLYF.

V and J are TRBV20-1 and TRBJ1-6; tentative D call: TRBD1 (5 bases). V was cut by 5 bases and J by 11 bases, with 16 bases left in between. Germline V gene sequence: CDR1 DFQATT, CDR2 SNEGSKA (reference sequence). The CDR3 has 13 residues. CDR3 sequence (DNA): TGCAGTGCTGATGAGGGGACGAAGACACCCCTCCACTTT. Amino acid sequence: CSADEGTKTPLHF.

V usage is TRBV7-9 and J usage is TRBJ2-7; maybe TRBD2 (6 bases). The CDR3 is 14 residues long. Germline V lookup: CDR1 SEHNR, CDR2 FQNEAQ (reference sequence). Trimming stripped 6 bases from V and 0 bases from J, with 12 bases between. DNA for the CDR3: TGTGCCAGCAGTTGGAGGGGAAGCTCCTACGAGCAGTACTTC. Translated, it gives CASSWRGSSYEQYF. The variable domain in full, completed from reference TRBV7-9 and TRBJ2-7, reads DTGVSQNPRHKITKRGQNVTFRCDPISEHNRLYWYRQTLGQGPEFLTYFQNEAQLEKSRLLSDRFSAERPKGSFSTLEIQRTEQGDSAMYLCASSWRGSSYEQYFGPGTRLTVT.

The chain has TRBV19 and TRBJ2-3; TRBD2 aligns across 9 bases. The CDR3 loop spans 13 amino acids. Germline assignment: CDR1 LNHDA and CDR2 SQIVND (reference sequence). V lost 0 bases to trimming and J lost 9 bases; unmatched junction nucleotides: 1. The CDR3 region has the DNA TGTGCCAGTAGTATAGATAGCGGGAGAACGCAGTATTTT. Amino acids: CASSIDSGRTQYF.

This clonotype was picked up many times. At one end, the junction sequence differs from germline, possibly due to a read error. The CDR3 loop reads CASRPDWDQDTQYF. Written as DNA, the CDR3 is TGTGCCAGCAGGCCGGACTGGGACCAAGACACCCAGTACTTT. This chain links TRBV19 with TRBJ2-5; D assignment may be TRBD1 or TRBD2 (5 bases each). Germline-derived CDR1 and CDR2 are LNHDA and SQIVND (reference sequence). This CDR3 contains 14 residues.

This clonotype was recorded a few times. Relative to the germline gene, one junction end is altered; a read error may explain this. J is TRBJ2-3 and V is TRBV6-6; 8 nucleotides line up with TRBD1. There are 14 residues in the CDR3. CDR1 and CDR2 (germline): MNHNY, SVGAGI (reference sequence). The CDR3 DNA reads TGTGCCAGCAGTGAAACAGGGGGTGCAGAAACGCTGTATTTT. Translating gives CASSETGGAETLYF.

J is TRBJ2-7 and V is TRBV11-2; D might be TRBD1 or TRBD2, each matching 5 bases. V lost 1 base and J 6 bases, leaving 7 bases between the germline ends. Germline lookup yields CDR1 SGHAT and CDR2 FQNNGV. The CDR3 runs 12 residues. In nucleotides, the CDR3 is TGTGCCAGCAGCTTAGGAGGGACCGAGCAGTACTTC. Translation: CASSLGGTEQYF.

J is TRBJ2-7 and V is TRBV20-1, with a tentative D call TRBD1 (6 bases). The CDR3 runs to 13 residues. Germline V gene sequence: CDR1 DFQATT, CDR2 SNEGSKA (reference sequence). V gave up 1 base and J gave up 4 bases, with 11 bases separating them. The chain's CDR3 is CSARVQGKYEQYF. DNA of the CDR3: TGCAGTGCTAGAGTCCAGGGGAAATACGAGCAGTACTTC.

V usage is TRBV20-1 and J usage is TRBJ2-7; 10 bases are a match to TRBD2. The CDR3 runs 13 residues. V shed 6 bases, J shed 3 bases, and the junction held 5 bases outside the gene matches. Germline-derived CDR1 and CDR2 are DFQATT and SNEGSKA (reference sequence). The CDR3 here is CSAPSGGHYEQYF. Written as DNA, the CDR3 is TGCAGTGCCCCTAGCGGGGGTCACTACGAGCAGTACTTC.

This clonotype was picked up many times. The V and J genes are TRBV20-1 and TRBJ2-2; the D is unclear. The CDR3 loop spans 13 amino acids. V shed 3 bases and J shed 6 bases, with 11 bases lying between them. Germline V lookup: CDR1 DFQATT, CDR2 SNEGSKA (reference sequence). CDR3 coding DNA: TGCAGTGCTAGGGACCAGTCGCCCGGGGAGCTGTTTTTT. Its translation is CSARDQSPGELFF.

This clonotype has at least ten counts. The rearrangement uses TRBV6-1 and TRBJ2-1, with D possibly being TRBD2 (5 bases). This CDR3 region has 16 residues. V was shortened by 6 bases and J by 4 bases, with 19 bases between the two germline ends. Looked up from germline, CDR1 is MNHNS and CDR2 is SASEGT. The CDR3 protein is CASRMPGLKNYNEQFF. The CDR3 DNA reads as TGTGCCAGCAGGATGCCTGGACTGAAGAATTACAATGAGCAGTTCTTC.

There are many counts of this clonotype. The chain couples TRBV14 to TRBJ2-5; TRBD2 matches 9 bases. CDR1 and CDR2 (germline): SGHDN, FVKESK. The CDR3 spans 18 residues. Trimming at V came to 4 bases and at J to 4 bases, leaving 16 bases not matched to a gene. CDR3 coding DNA: TGTGCCAGCAGCCCTGGAAGAAGCGGGGGGTATATTGGAGAGACCCAGTACTTC. It translates to CASSPGRSGGYIGETQYF. The full variable domain, completed using reference TRBV14 and TRBJ2-5, is EAGVTQFPSHSVIEKGQTVTLRCDPISGHDNLYWYRRVMGKEIKFLLHFVKESKQDESGMPNNRFLAERTGGTYSTLKVQPAELEDSGVYFCASSPGRSGGYIGETQYFGPGTRLLVL.

This clonotype occurred many times. The chain combines TRBV2 with TRBJ1-5, with 11 bases that match TRBD1. From germline, CDR1 is SNHLY and CDR2 FYNNEI. CDR3 length: 15 amino acids. Trimming cost V 4 bases and J 5 bases; bases outside gene matches: 4. CDR3 in DNA: TGTGCCAGCAGTGGAGGACAGGGGGCCTATCAGCCCCAGCATTTT. This codes for CASSGGQGAYQPQHF.

In its sample, this clonotype was seen a few times. The chain joins TRBV18 to TRBJ1-5; the D gene is possibly TRBD1 (6 bases). The CDR3 is 15 amino acids. V lost 2 bases and J 1 base, leaving 9 bases between the germline ends. Looked up from germline, CDR1 is KGHSH and CDR2 is LQKENI. The CDR3 spells CASSPGGISNQPQHF. The CDR3 DNA sequence: TGTGCCAGCTCACCAGGGGGCATAAGCAATCAGCCCCAGCATTTT.

This clonotype was seen repeatedly, ten times or more. Compared with germline, one end of the junction differs, possibly owing to a read error. This chain links TRBV20-1 with TRBJ2-4, with D uncertain. This CDR3 spans 14 amino acids. CDR1 DFQATT and CDR2 SNEGSKA come from the germline V gene (reference sequence). CDR3 loop: CGARLGSSQNTLYF. The CDR3 nucleotides are TGTGGTGCTAGACTGGGGTCTAGTCAAAACACCTTGTACTTT.

In this sample, this clonotype turned up many times. The CDR3, as DNA: TGTGCCAGCAGATCCCTCGGGACAAGCAATGAGCAGTTCTTC. Protein sequence: CASRSLGTSNEQFF. This rearrangement joins TRBV12-3 or TRBV12-4 to TRBJ2-1; a weak D match, TRBD1 (6 bases). Trimming shortened V by 6 bases and J by 6 bases, and 15 bases separated the two germline ends. The CDR3 covers 14 residues.